The 6 T cell receptor beta chains below all came from one sample that was sequenced in a study of Ad26.COV2.S vaccination and SARS-CoV-2 variants. TCRdb's table, derived via immunoSEQ multiplex PCR, lists solely in-frame clones and lacks some. The sample records some 390,000 clones, 89% being singletons. Sample treatment: around 19 received Ad26.COV2.S at low or high dose, single or two shots; about five received placebo; per-sample allocation not given. At day 63 after the first vaccine or placebo injection, samples were drawn. The material was peripheral blood, obtained in a trial of Ad26.COV2.S vaccine versus placebo. These receptor sequences come from a person between 18 and 60 years old who received the Ad26.COV2.S COVID-19 vaccine or a placebo.

This chain links TRBV28 with TRBJ2-7; D is unclear. The CDR3 spans 13 residues. V was clipped by 6 bases and J by 3 bases, with 12 bases between them. The germline V gene has CDR1 MDHEN and CDR2 SYDVKM. The CDR3 loop reads CASSSPPLYEQYF. For the CDR3, the DNA is TGTGCCAGCAGCTCCCCCCCCCTCTACGAGCAGTACTTC.

V and J are TRBV7-9 and TRBJ2-1, with 10 bases that match TRBD2. The CDR3 consists of 16 residues. Germline V gives CDR1 SEHNR, CDR2 FQNEAQ (reference sequence). The J segment lost 8 bases and the V segment lost 0 bases, leaving 7 bases of the junction unmatched. The CDR3 here is CASSLAKREGLDEQFF. For the CDR3, the DNA is TGTGCCAGCAGCTTAGCGAAGCGGGAGGGCCTCGATGAGCAGTTCTTC.

The V and J genes are TRBV5-1 and TRBJ2-7; D possibly corresponds to TRBD1 (5 bases). Looked up from germline, CDR1 is SGHRS and CDR2 is YFSETQ. The germline V and J ends were trimmed by 0 bases and 6 bases, with 10 bases remaining between them. CDR3 size: 13 residues. The CDR3 DNA reads TGCGCCAGCAGCTTGGTAGAAAGGGGCGAGCAGTACTTC. Protein: CASSLVERGEQYF.

This CDR3 reads CATSSGWSGGSGNQPQHF. The CDR3 nucleotides are TGTGCCACCAGCAGCGGGTGGTCAGGGGGCAGCGGCAATCAGCCCCAGCATTTT. V gene TRBV15 combines with J gene TRBJ1-5, with TRBD1 identical over 8 bases. Losses at the gene ends were 3 bases for V and 2 bases for J; bases not matched to a gene: 12. The CDR3 runs 18 residues. CDR1 and CDR2 (germline): LNHNV, YYDKDF (reference sequence).

V usage is TRBV18 and J usage is TRBJ1-1, with D unresolved. Germline CDR1 is KGHSH and CDR2 is LQKENI. The CDR3 sequence is 13 residues long. V lost 1 base and J lost 6, with 9 bases in between. The CDR3 DNA reads TGTGCCAGCTCACCACTGAAGGAGTCTGAAGCTTTCTTT. Its protein product is CASSPLKESEAFF.

CDR3 sequence (DNA): TGTGCCAGCAGTTCTGACAGGGGTGTCCAAGAGACCCAGTACTTC. This codes for CASSSDRGVQETQYF. This chain links TRBV28 with TRBJ2-5, with 8 bases matching TRBD1. The junction had 5 bases not matched to a gene; V was cut back by 4 bases and J by 1 base. CDR1 is MDHEN and CDR2 is SYDVKM in the germline V gene. This CDR3 has 15 amino acids.